This TCR beta chain emerged from a study of T cells in Graves' hyperthyroidism and ophthalmopathy. From RNA transcripts, TCR beta CDR3 regions were amplified. The HTBI set primed first-round TCR CDR3 RT-PCR. In TCRdb, the multiplex PCR reads were re-called with MiXCR into one record per CDR3 protein. The table lists some 560,000 distinct CDR3 sequences, approximately 15% of them singletons. Patients aged 18 to 65 had newly diagnosed hyperthyroidism lasting under 2 months. A patient was excluded if there was uncontrolled infection, other autoimmune disease, pregnancy or lactation. Used for diagnoses were clinical symptoms, serum thyroxine and TRAb, thyroid ultrasound and orbital computed tomography. CDR1 is MRHNA, CDR2 SNTAGT, per germline. V lost 8 bases, J lost 5 bases, and 19 bases lay in between. The CDR3 contains 14 residues.

The rearrangement uses TRBV6-4 and TRBJ2-7; D tentatively reads TRBD1 or TRBD2 (5 bases each). The sequence was obtained from a woman aged 25 to 39 with Graves' hyperthyroidism. Sample: blood. CDR3 region: CASLGRQLRDEQYF. In nucleotides, the CDR3 is TGTGCCAGCCTGGGGAGACAGCTAAGGGACGAGCAGTACTTC.